Listed below are T cell receptor beta chains from one sample, sequenced in a study of control samples from healthy donors and cancer patients. The repertoire was sequenced with immunoSEQ multiplex PCR; TCRdb's copy has only in-frame clones and lacks some. Of 55,000 to 90,000 clones listed, 84% are singletons. Sequenced: blood. Source of these receptors: a man aged 45-65 years in good health. The CDR3 runs from the conserved cysteine through the conserved F or W. The order of the fields is D gene, clone size, V gene, J gene, CDR3 length, CDR3 DNA, CDR3 protein. A D gene is named only where the DNA matches it firmly. Clone size, where shown, is once, few, many, or a class for clones that have expanded.

-	-	TRBV7-9	TRBJ1-1	13	TGTGCCAGCAGCTTAGATCCGAACACTGAAGCTTTCTTT	CASSLDPNTEAFF
-	-	TRBV2	TRBJ1-3	14	TGTGCCAGCAGTGATTTTGACCGAGGAGACACCATATATTTT	CASSDFDRGDTIYF
TRBD2	-	TRBV7-2	TRBJ2-3	17	TGTGCCAGCAGCTTATGGCAGGGACTAGCGAGCGCAGATACGCAGTATTTT	CASSLWQGLASADTQYF
-	once	TRBV5-1	TRBJ2-7	11	TGCGCCAGCAGCTTGTCGGGGGAGCAGTACTTC	CASSLSGEQYF
-	-	TRBV11-3	TRBJ1-1	12	TGTGCCAGCAGGGGACGGTTGTCTGAAGCTTTCTTT	CASRGRLSEAFF
-	-	TRBV5-4	TRBJ2-3	16	TGTGCCAGCAGCTTGGCCTTTCGGGCTAGCGCAAATACGCAGTATTTT	CASSLAFRASANTQYF
-	-	TRBV13	TRBJ1-6	18	TGTGCCAGCAGCAAAGGGCCCTTGAGTGGAGGCGGGAATTCACCCCTCCACTTT	CASSKGPLSGGGNSPLHF
TRBD2	-	TRBV19	TRBJ2-2	17	TGTGCCAGTAGTAGTGGGGAGGGGTTCGCGAACACCGGGGAGCTGTTTTTT	CASSSGEGFANTGELFF
-	few	TRBV5-1	TRBJ1-1	14	TGCGCCAGCAGCTTGGGGTTGCCGAACACTGAAGCTTTCTTT	CASSLGLPNTEAFF
-	-	TRBV5-1	TRBJ2-3	15	TGCGCCAGCAGCTCCAAAGAACCCGGTAAAGATACGCAGTATTTT	CASSSKEPGKDTQYF
-	-	TRBV5-5	TRBJ2-7	15	TGTGCCAGCAGCTTGGGGCAGGCCAGCTCCTACGAGCAGTACTTC	CASSLGQASSYEQYF
-	-	TRBV2	TRBJ1-4	15	TGTGCCAGCAGTCCCAGTGTGGCGAGGGATGAAAAACTGTTTTTT	CASSPSVARDEKLFF
-	-	TRBV3-1/TRBV3-2	TRBJ2-2	14	TGTGCCAGCAGCCTCGGACGGGACACCGGGGAGCTGTTTTTT	CASSLGRDTGELFF
-	-	TRBV14	TRBJ1-1	12	TGTGCCAGCAGCCAATCGGTCACTGAAGCTTTCTTT	CASSQSVTEAFF
TRBD2	-	TRBV28	TRBJ2-7	15	TGTGCCAGCAGTCCGGGGACTAGTAATGGATACGAGCAGTACTTC	CASSPGTSNGYEQYF
-	-	TRBV2	TRBJ2-6	15	TGTGCCAGCAGTGATAGCAGGGTCGGGGCCAACGTCCTGACTTTC	CASSDSRVGANVLTF
TRBD1	-	TRBV19	TRBJ1-1	16	TGTGCCAGTAGTAGACGCCCGGGACAGGGAGTCACTGAAGCTTTCTTT	CASSRRPGQGVTEAFF
-	-	TRBV3-1/TRBV3-2	TRBJ1-2	15	TGTGCCAGCAGCCAAGATGCCGGGGGTGGTTATGGCTACACCTTC	CASSQDAGGGYGYTF
-	-	TRBV27	TRBJ2-1	14	TGTGCCAGCAGTCCCACTCAGGGGACGGGTGAGCAGTTCTTC	CASSPTQGTGEQFF
TRBD1	-	TRBV9	TRBJ2-7	16	TGTGCCAGCAGCGTAGGTGGGACAGGGATATCCTACGAGCAGTACTTC	CASSVGGTGISYEQYF
TRBD1	-	TRBV13	TRBJ1-2	14	TGTGCCAGCAGCTTCCTCGACAGGGGTGGCGGCTACACCTTC	CASSFLDRGGGYTF
TRBD1	-	TRBV5-1	TRBJ1-1	15	TGCGCCAGCAAAGCCTCCTTTCAGGGGGGCACTGAAGCTTTCTTT	CASKASFQGGTEAFF